The clone carrying this TCR beta chain has only one observation. The sample originates from a study of blood T cell repertoires in COVID-19. On the study more broadly: Some COVID-19 samples were acute and others convalescent; all came from the United States, Italy and Spain.

Using immunoSEQ multiplex PCR, the repertoire was profiled, and TCRdb retains in-frame clones only, with some absent. The data hold 200,000 to 250,000 clones, with roughly 90% observed a single time. The V gene's germline CDR1 is KGHSH and CDR2 LQKENI. V lost 3 bases and J lost 4, with 12 bases in between. The CDR3 is 14 amino acids. The V gene is TRBV18, the J gene TRBJ1-1; D may be TRBD1 (5 bases). This TCR derives from a woman in her 30s who had recovered from COVID-19. The sample was PBMCs or T cells enriched from blood (not recorded which). The CDR3, as DNA: TGTGCCAGCTCACCGGGGGGAGATGGCACTGAAGCTTTCTTT. It translates to CASSPGGDGTEAFF.